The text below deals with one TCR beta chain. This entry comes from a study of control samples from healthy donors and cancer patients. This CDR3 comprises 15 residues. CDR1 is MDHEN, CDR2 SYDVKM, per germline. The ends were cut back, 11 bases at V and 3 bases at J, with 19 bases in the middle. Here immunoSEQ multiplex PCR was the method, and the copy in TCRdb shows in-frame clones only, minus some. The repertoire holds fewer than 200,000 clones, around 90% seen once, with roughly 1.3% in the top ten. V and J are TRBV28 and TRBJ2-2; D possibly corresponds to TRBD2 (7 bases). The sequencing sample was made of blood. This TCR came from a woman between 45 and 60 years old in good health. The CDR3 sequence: CAGRRGGGYTGELFF. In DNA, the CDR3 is TGTGCCGGACGAAGGGGGGGAGGGTACACCGGGGAGCTGTTTTTT.